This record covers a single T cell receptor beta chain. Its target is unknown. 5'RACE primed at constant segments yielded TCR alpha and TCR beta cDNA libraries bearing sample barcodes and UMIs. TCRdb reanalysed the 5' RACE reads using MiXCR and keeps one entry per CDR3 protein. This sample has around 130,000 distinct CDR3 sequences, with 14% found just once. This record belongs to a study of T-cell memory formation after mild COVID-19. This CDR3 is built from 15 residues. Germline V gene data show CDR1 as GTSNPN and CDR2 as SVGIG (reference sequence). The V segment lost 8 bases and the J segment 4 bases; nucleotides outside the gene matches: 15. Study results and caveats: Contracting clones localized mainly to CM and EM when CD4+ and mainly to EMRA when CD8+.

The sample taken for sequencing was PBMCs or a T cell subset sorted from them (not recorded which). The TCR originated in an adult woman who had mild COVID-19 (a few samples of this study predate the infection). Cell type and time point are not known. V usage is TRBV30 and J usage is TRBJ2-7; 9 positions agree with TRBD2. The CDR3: CALMQLAGWGYEQYF. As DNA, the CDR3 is TGTGCCCTGATGCAACTAGCGGGTTGGGGGTACGAGCAGTACTTC.